Listed below are T cell receptor beta chains from one sample, sequenced in a study of cytomegalovirus exposure and HLA in healthy donors. Data came from immunoSEQ multiplex PCR; TCRdb stores just in-frame clones and leaves some out. The table includes 70,000 to 100,000 clones, 80% detected once. Source material: PBMCs. All receptors come from a man in his late teens or twenties in good health and CMV-seronegative. Both conserved end residues are part of each CDR3. The order of the fields is V gene, D gene, J gene, CDR3 protein. A D gene is named only where the DNA matches it firmly.

TRBV4-1	TRBD1	TRBJ2-3	CASSRLGTGGEDTQYF
TRBV7-2	TRBD1	TRBJ1-6	CASSPRQGYSPLHF
TRBV9	-	TRBJ1-2	CASSVGAGAQGRFGYGYTF
TRBV7-9	-	TRBJ2-5	CASSFMLETETQYF
TRBV12-2	-	TRBJ1-4	CASRTDEGVNEKLFF
TRBV30	-	TRBJ2-3	CAWSVGVGDNTQYF
TRBV6-1	TRBD2	-	CASSDGGTSGLSYEQYF
TRBV7-8	TRBD2	TRBJ2-1	CASSPGTSGGAVFF
TRBV18	TRBD2	TRBJ2-7	CASSPGGFYEQYF
TRBV29-1	-	TRBJ2-2	CSVEQGLAGELFF
TRBV4-1	TRBD1	TRBJ1-4	CASSTQTRTGGREKLFF
TRBV16	-	TRBJ1-5	CASSQSLIPYASNQPQHF
TRBV9	TRBD2	TRBJ2-1	CASSPRLAGDINEQFF
TRBV27	TRBD1	TRBJ1-5	CASSPGTALNQPQHF
TRBV5-4	TRBD1	TRBJ1-2	CASSLDRGYGYTF
TRBV29-1	-	TRBJ2-5	CSVEASSVETQYF
TRBV7-6	-	TRBJ1-5	CASSSLSWASLGGQPQHF
TRBV5-1	TRBD1	TRBJ1-1	CASSKGQGAYTEAFF
TRBV19	-	TRBJ2-1	CASSIAHDSYNEQFF
TRBV5-5	TRBD1	TRBJ2-7	CASSSGTGYYEQYF
TRBV6-1	TRBD1	TRBJ2-7	CASSGPGTGWFEQYF
TRBV1	-	TRBJ2-4	CTSSQRLAGGLKNIQYF
TRBV7-9	-	TRBJ2-5	CASSLASGFGRETQYF
TRBV6-6	TRBD2	TRBJ2-2	CASTAGTTITGELFF
TRBV5-1	-	TRBJ2-1	CASSLGGYNEQFF
TRBV10-3	-	TRBJ1-2	CAISESETYLYGYTF
TRBV14	TRBD2	TRBJ2-5	CASSQVIGLAGLETQYF
TRBV2	TRBD1	TRBJ1-2	CASRTYTGVVGYTF